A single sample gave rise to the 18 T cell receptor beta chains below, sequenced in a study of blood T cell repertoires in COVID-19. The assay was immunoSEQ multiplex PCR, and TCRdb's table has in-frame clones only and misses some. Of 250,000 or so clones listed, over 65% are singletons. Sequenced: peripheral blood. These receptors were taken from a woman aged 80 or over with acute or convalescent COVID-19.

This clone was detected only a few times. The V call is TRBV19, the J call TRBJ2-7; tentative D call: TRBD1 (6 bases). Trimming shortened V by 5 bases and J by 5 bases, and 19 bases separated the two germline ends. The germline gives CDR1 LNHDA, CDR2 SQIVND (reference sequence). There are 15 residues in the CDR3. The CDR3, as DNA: TGTGCCAGTAGTTACCTCAGGGGTGTTGGCCACGAGCAGTACTTC. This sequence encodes CASSYLRGVGHEQYF.

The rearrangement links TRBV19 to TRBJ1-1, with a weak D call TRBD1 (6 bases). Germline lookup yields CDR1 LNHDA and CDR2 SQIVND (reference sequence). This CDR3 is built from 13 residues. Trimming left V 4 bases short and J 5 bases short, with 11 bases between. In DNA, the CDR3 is TGTGCCAGTAGTACGAACAGGGTAACTGAAGCTTTCTTT. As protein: CASSTNRVTEAFF.

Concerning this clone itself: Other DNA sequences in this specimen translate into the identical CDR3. The CDR3 sequence is CASSLERQGGQPQHF. The CDR3 nucleotides are TGTGCCAGCAGCTTAGAGAGACAGGGCGGCCAGCCCCAGCATTTT. This chain joins TRBV7-2 and TRBJ1-5, with TRBD1 identical over 7 bases. The CDR3 length is 15 residues. The germline CDR1 and CDR2 sequences are SGHTA and FQGNSA. V dropped 1 base and J dropped 7; count of bases not matched to a gene: 7.

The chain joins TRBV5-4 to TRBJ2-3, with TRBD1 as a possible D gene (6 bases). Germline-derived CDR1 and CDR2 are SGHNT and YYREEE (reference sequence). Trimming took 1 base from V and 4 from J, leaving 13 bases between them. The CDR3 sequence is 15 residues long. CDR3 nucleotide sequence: TGTGCCAGCAGCTTGACAGGGTCGGGCGCAGATACGCAGTATTTT. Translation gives CASSLTGSGADTQYF.

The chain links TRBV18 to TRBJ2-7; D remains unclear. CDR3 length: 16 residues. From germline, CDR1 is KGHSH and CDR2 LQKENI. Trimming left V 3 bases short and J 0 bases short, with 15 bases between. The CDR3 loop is CASSPRAPSSSYEQYF. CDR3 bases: TGTGCCAGCTCACCCCGCGCCCCGTCCTCCTCCTACGAGCAGTACTTC.

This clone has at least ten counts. This chain's CDR3 is CASSPEGGYGYTF. CDR3 coding DNA: TGTGCCAGCAGCCCGGAGGGCGGCTATGGCTACACCTTC. The chain combines TRBV6-5 with TRBJ1-2; D remains ambiguous. V dropped 6 bases and J dropped 4 bases, with 12 bases sitting between them. The CDR3 has 13 amino acids. Germline V gene lookup returns CDR1 MNHEY and CDR2 SVGAGI.

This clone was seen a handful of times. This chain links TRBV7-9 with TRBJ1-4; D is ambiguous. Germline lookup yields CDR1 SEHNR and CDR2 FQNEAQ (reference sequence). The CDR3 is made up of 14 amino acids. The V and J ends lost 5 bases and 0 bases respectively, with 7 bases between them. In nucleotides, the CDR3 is TGTGCCAGCAGCCCACTTGCAACTAATGAAAAACTGTTTTTT. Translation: CASSPLATNEKLFF.

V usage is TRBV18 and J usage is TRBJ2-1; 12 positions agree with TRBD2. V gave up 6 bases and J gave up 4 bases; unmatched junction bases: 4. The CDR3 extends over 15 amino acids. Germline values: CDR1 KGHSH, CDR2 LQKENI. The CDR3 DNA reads TGTGCCAGCTCTCGACTAGCGGGAGCGTACAATGAGCAGTTCTTC. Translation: CASSRLAGAYNEQFF.

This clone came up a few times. CDR3 residues: CASSAQGTLYNSPLHF. CDR3 DNA sequence: TGTGCCAGCAGCGCCCAAGGGACACTATATAATTCACCCCTCCACTTT. This chain uses TRBV7-9 with TRBJ1-6; possible D gene TRBD1, 6 bases. Looked up from germline, CDR1 is SEHNR and CDR2 is FQNEAQ (reference sequence). The CDR3 spans 16 residues. Trimming removed 5 bases from V and 4 bases from J, with 15 bases in between.

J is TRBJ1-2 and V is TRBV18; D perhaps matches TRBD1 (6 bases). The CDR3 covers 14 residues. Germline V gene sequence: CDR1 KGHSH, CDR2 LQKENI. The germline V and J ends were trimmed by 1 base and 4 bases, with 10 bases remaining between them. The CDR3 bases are TGTGCCAGCTCACCACTGGACAGCTTCTATGGCTACACCTTC. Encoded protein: CASSPLDSFYGYTF.

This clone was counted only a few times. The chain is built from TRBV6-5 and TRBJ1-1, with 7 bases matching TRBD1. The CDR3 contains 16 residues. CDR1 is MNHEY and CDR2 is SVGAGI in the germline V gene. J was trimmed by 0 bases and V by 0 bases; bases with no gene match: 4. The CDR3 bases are TGTGCCAGCAGTTACTCCGCCGGGACAGTGAACACTGAAGCTTTCTTT. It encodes CASSYSAGTVNTEAFF.

The CDR3 is CASTPRGSYEQYF. CDR3 sequence (DNA): TGTGCCAGCACCCCAAGGGGATCCTACGAGCAGTACTTC. J is TRBJ2-7 and V is TRBV7-9; D perhaps matches TRBD1 (5 bases). V shed 7 bases and J shed 1 base, with 11 bases lying between them. This CDR3 is 13 amino acids long. The germline V gene has CDR1 SEHNR and CDR2 FQNEAQ (reference sequence).

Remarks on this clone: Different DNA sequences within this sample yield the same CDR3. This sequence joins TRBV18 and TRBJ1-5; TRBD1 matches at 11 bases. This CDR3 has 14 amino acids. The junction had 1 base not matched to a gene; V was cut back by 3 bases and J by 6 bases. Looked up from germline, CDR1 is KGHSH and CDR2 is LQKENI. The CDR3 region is CASSPDRGLQPQHF. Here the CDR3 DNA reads TGTGCCAGCTCACCGGACAGGGGGCTTCAGCCCCAGCATTTT.

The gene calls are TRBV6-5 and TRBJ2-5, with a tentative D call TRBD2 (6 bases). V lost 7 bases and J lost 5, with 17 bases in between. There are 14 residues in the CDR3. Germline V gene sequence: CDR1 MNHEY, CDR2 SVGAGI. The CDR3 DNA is TGTGCCAGCACCGAAGGGGACTTAAGGGAGACCCAGTACTTC. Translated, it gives CASTEGDLRETQYF.

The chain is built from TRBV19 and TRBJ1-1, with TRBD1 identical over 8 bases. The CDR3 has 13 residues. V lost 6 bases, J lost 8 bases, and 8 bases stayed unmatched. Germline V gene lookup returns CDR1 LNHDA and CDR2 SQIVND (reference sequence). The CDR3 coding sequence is TGTGCCAGTAGCGAGAGGGGGGACAGGGAAGCTTTCTTT. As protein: CASSERGDREAFF.

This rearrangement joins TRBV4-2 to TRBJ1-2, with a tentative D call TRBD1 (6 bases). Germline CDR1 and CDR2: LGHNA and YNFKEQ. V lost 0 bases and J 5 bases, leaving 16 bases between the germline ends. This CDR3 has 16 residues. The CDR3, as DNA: TGTGCCAGCAGCCAAGAGTTGACCAGGGGAAGTTATGGCTACACCTTC. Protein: CASSQELTRGSYGYTF.

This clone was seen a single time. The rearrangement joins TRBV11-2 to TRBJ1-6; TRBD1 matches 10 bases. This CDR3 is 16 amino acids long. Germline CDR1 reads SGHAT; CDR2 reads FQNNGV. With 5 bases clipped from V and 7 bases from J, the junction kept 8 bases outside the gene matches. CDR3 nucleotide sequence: TGTGCCAGCAGCCAGGGACAGGGGATCGCAAATTCACCCCTCCACTTT. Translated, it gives CASSQGQGIANSPLHF.

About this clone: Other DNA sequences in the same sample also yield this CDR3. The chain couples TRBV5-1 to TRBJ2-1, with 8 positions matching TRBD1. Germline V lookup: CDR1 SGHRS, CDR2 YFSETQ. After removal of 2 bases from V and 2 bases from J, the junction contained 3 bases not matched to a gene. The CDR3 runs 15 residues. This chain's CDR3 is CASSFYRGTYNEQFF. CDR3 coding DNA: TGCGCCAGCAGCTTTTACAGGGGGACCTACAATGAGCAGTTCTTC.